The present T cell receptor (beta chain) was sequenced within a study of T-cell memory formation after mild COVID-19. This clonotype was found many times. The antigen remains unidentified. Study-level points and caveats: Mostly located in CM and EM were contracting CD4+ clones, with contracting CD8+ clones located in EMRA. Memory from before infection featured some responding clones, which suggests cross-reactive memory joined. Contracting clones from day 15 to 85 had balanced CD4/CD8; later expanders favoured CD4+.

The CDR3 has 13 residues. V was trimmed by 3 bases and J by 3 bases, leaving 8 bases between them. Germline assignment: CDR1 KGHDR and CDR2 SFDVKD. TCRdb analysed the 5' RACE reads with MiXCR anew, one entry per CDR3 protein. The data show tens of thousands of distinct CDR3 sequences, with roughly 6.1% seen just once and about 0.81% held by the top ten. This receptor was obtained from an adult who had mild COVID-19 (a few samples of this study predate the infection). Cell type and time point are not known. The sequencing sample was made of PBMCs or a T cell subset sorted from them (not recorded which). The chain employs TRBV24-1 and TRBJ2-7, with unresolved D. The CDR3: CATSDNLSYEQYF. As DNA, the CDR3 is TGTGCCACCAGTGATAACTTGAGCTACGAGCAGTACTTC.